This T cell receptor beta chain was captured by sequencing in a study of spatial heterogeneity in lung cancer (dated by TCRdb to the late 2010s). About the study as a whole: Beta-chain transcripts were consistently detected in greater numbers than alpha-chain transcripts, which likely reflects a higher abundance of beta-chain transcripts. In non-small cell lung cancer, the study quantitatively compared TCR alpha and beta repertoires across several tumor regions, matched nontumor lung, and blood. In the raw uncorrected reads, each unique combination of TCR and UMI appeared more than ten times on average. Nonsynonymous mutation counts, determined by whole-exome sequencing of tumor tissue, were related to features of the TCR repertoire. At surgery, 220 tumor regions, 61 to 65 matched nontumor lung samples and 56 PBMC samples were TCR-sequenced for both alpha and beta chains.

General study outcomes and caveats: Additional single-cell paired TCR alpha and beta sequencing was considered necessary to confirm, at a functional level, the hypothesis that regional TCRs recognize regional mutations. Ubiquitous expanded tumor TCRs showed up in blood more often at tumor resection than at routine follow-up.

After removal of 5 bases from V and 6 bases from J, the junction retains 4 bases not matched to a gene. The germline V gene gives CDR1 as MDHEN and CDR2 as SYDVKM. The CDR3 measures 13 amino acids from cysteine to phenylalanine. The CDR3 DNA has 39 bases and is translated from base 1. This clonotype was recorded many times. What antigen it recognizes has not been identified. No base-level quality is on record; no much larger clone is a single base apart. This sample's time point label indicates: sample taken at primary tumor resection. Without any cell sorting, TCR sequencing was performed on whole RNA extracted either from tumor and nontumor lung tissue or from cryopreserved PBMC samples. Donors were 72 patients with early-stage, untreated non-small cell lung cancer from the lung TRACERx cohort. A patient was chosen for TCR sequencing only when enough RNA was available from at least two tumor regions.

Library method: 5' RACE. TCRdb shows the sequencer as NextSeq 500. To allow correction of PCR and sequencing errors, the TCR library protocol tagged every TCR cDNA molecule with a unique molecular identifier. As for the authors' bioinformatics: Decombinator tools were used for TCR identification, UMI-based error correction and CDR3 extraction. Expanded TCRs were defined as those above a frequency of 2 per 1,000, corresponding to the top 1% of the tumor frequency distribution. Renyi diversity was computed with the R vegan package after each repertoire had been subsampled 100 times to 5,000 TCRs. CDR3 similarity networks were built from amino acid triplet string-kernel similarity, connecting CDR3s with pairwise similarity above 0.82. The public sequencing data were trimmed at Q25 with fastp and processed into clonotypes with MiXCR by TCRdb, which kept only in-frame beta chains. Identical CDR3 proteins give one entry, which carries the most common genes and DNA. The V and J calls here are based on TCRdb, not the publication. The sample profile shows about 40,000 distinct CDR3 sequences; 4% to 6% of them were found once. In total, the top ten clones hold about a quarter of the sample.

Sample: PBMCs, taken at surgery. The rearranged segments are TRBV28 and TRBJ2-4; TRBD1 fits 7 bases in the junction. The clonotype originates from a female donor with early-stage non-small cell lung cancer. The CDR3 is CASSAPGGNIQYF. The DNA sequence reads TGTGCCAGCAGTGCTCCAGGGGGAAACATTCAGTACTTC.